This T cell receptor beta chain was sequenced for a study of PD-1 blockade in classical Hodgkin lymphoma. General study results and limits: Similar baseline diversity was found in complete responders and newly diagnosed patients.

Relapse after autologous stem cell transplantation occurred in every patient, and brentuximab vedotin exposure varied. Profiling relied on immunoSEQ multiplex PCR, and the TCRdb table lists in-frame clones only, not all of them. The sample consists of about 13,000 clones, around four fifths of them appearing once. This CDR3 is 15 amino acids long. Germline lookup yields CDR1 SGHNT and CDR2 YYREEE (reference sequence). V shed 0 bases and J shed 4 bases, with 13 bases lying between them. As for this clone: The antigen is not known.

The TCR originated in a human donor with classical Hodgkin lymphoma. The J gene is TRBJ1-1, the V gene TRBV5-4; D is perhaps TRBD1 (6 bases). The sequenced sample was peripheral blood mononuclear cells (PBMCs), obtained at baseline. The CDR3 DNA reads TGTGCCAGCAGCTTGGGGAACAGGGTTAGCACTGAAGCTTTCTTT. Translated: CASSLGNRVSTEAFF.